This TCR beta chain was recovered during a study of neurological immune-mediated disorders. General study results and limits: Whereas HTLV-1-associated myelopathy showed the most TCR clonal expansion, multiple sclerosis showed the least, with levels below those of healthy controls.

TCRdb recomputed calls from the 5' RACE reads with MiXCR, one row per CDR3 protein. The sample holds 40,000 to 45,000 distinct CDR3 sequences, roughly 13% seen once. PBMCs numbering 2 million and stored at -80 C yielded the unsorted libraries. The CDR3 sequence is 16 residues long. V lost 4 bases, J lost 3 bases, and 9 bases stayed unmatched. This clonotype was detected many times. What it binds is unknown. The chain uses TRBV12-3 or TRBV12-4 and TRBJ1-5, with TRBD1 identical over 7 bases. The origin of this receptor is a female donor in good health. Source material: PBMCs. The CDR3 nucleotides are TGTGCCAGCAGTTCAAGGACAGGTTTGGACAATCAGCCCCAGCATTTT. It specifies CASSSRTGLDNQPQHF.